This T cell receptor beta chain stems from a study of T cell responses to AZD1222 COVID-19 vaccine. Notes on the study in general: Spike-specific TCR repertoires showed rising breadth and depth after two AZD1222 doses. Baseline serostatus was positive in only six AZD1222 recipients. Unmutated variant regions reportedly attract nearly half of all spike-specific TCRs.

The protocol was immunoSEQ multiplex PCR, while the TCRdb copy is restricted to in-frame clones and leaves out a portion. Here the sample spans around 130,000 clones, 85% to 95% being singletons. The CDR3 covers 15 residues. Germline CDR1 and CDR2: KGHSH and LQKENI. With 5 bases clipped from V and 2 bases from J, the junction kept 6 bases outside the gene matches. This clone was recorded only once. Its antigen remains unidentified. The sequenced sample was peripheral blood, obtained on day 0 of AZD1222 vaccination. V usage is TRBV18 and J usage is TRBJ1-5, with 7 bases matching TRBD1. This clonotype was sampled from an adult in good health. CDR3 in DNA: TGTGCCAGCTCATGGGACAGTTTTGGCAATCAGCCCCAGCATTTT. Its translation is CASSWDSFGNQPQHF.